These T cell receptor beta chains were read from a single sample in a study of shared clonotypes between healthy human individuals. Repertoires were generated with immunoSEQ multiplex PCR, while TCRdb's copy carries only in-frame clones and drops some. This repertoire shows about 1,900,000 clones, over 85% found once; its top ten account for less than 1.5%. The specimen sequenced was naive CD8+ T cells sorted from blood. These receptors all stem from a man aged 18 to 29 in good health. Each CDR3 is given without its conserved first and last residue.

J	V	CDR3
TRBJ1-2	TRBV5-4	ASSAVNPTDRFNYGYT
TRBJ2-7	TRBV5-1	ASSFEGGIGYEQY
TRBJ2-7	TRBV28	ASSFPVRLAAYEQY
TRBJ1-4	TRBV5-6	ASSLVRWENEKLF
TRBJ2-7	TRBV6-5	ATSPGLADYEQY
TRBJ2-7	TRBV5-1	ASSLAGGEQY
TRBJ1-1	TRBV4-1	ASSQDGGLGHTEAF
TRBJ2-1	TRBV7-2	ASSSLSGRPNNEQF
TRBJ1-4	TRBV11-2	ASSLDGRTVGTNEKLF
TRBJ1-2	TRBV6-1	ASSEYLGSGYT
TRBJ2-2	TRBV7-6	ASSHPRELAGNTGELF
TRBJ2-7	TRBV28	ASNMQGYAYEQY
TRBJ1-5	TRBV4-3	ASSPDTGVQPQH
TRBJ2-6	TRBV6-1	ASSEAHNLGANVLT
TRBJ2-7	TRBV11-2	ASSLGWDEQY
TRBJ2-3	TRBV7-9	ASSSSAAGADVAQY
TRBJ1-1	TRBV30	ASSARPEAF
TRBJ1-3	TRBV6-1	ASSLDPSGNTIY
TRBJ2-5	TRBV7-2	ASSLRQRLETQY
TRBJ2-1	TRBV11-2	ASSLGDFHHNEQF
TRBJ2-5	TRBV7-9	ASSLPWDSQETQY
TRBJ2-3	TRBV28	ASSLSVGGASTDTQY
TRBJ2-5	TRBV2	ASSASGGSETQY
TRBJ1-2	TRBV27	ASSSRASYGYT
TRBJ1-4	TRBV21-1	ARWRGTGNATNEKLF
TRBJ2-2	TRBV6-5	ASTPSPQNTGELF
TRBJ1-1	TRBV6-1	ASRSLIGTNTEAF
TRBJ1-2	TRBV5-6	ASSLGLGGYGYT
TRBJ2-2	TRBV9	ASSVGGGLDTGELF
TRBJ1-1	TRBV21-1	ASHRRGGLTEAF
TRBJ2-7	TRBV7-9	ASSPDRGLSYEQY
TRBJ1-1	TRBV7-9	ASIVGGGNTEAF
TRBJ2-2	TRBV5-1	ASSGRLAGNTGELF
TRBJ2-7	TRBV11-2	ASSLGASGAYEQY
TRBJ2-7	TRBV4-3	ASSYDLEGEQY
TRBJ1-2	TRBV10-1	ASTTAPTGGEEDRGYT
TRBJ1-2	TRBV28	ASSLRPDYGYT
TRBJ1-2	TRBV29-1	SVEDWREHGYT
TRBJ1-1	TRBV18	ASSPPMVVAVEAF
TRBJ2-1	TRBV6-6	ASSSEGGEQF
TRBJ2-5	TRBV14	ASSQEWDTPGTQY
TRBJ1-2	TRBV30	AWRRVEGADYGYT
TRBJ2-1	TRBV19	ASSLGLASYNEQF
TRBJ2-7	TRBV27	ASSSSTSGTFYEQY
TRBJ1-1	TRBV28	ASSLIRGTEAF
TRBJ1-4	TRBV7-2	ASSLGAGVANEKLF
TRBJ2-1	TRBV13	ASSLRASGRTDEQF
TRBJ2-4	TRBV5-1	ASSGSSKNIQY
TRBJ2-2	TRBV2	ASSWTSGMVGTGELF
TRBJ1-6	TRBV5-6	ASSLFEGAWDSPLH
TRBJ2-3	TRBV4-3	ASSLVTSGTDTQY
TRBJ2-5	TRBV20-1	SAKGPETQY
TRBJ2-7	TRBV5-1	ASSDSGYEQY
TRBJ1-1	TRBV28	ASSFRGVGTEAF